The source of this T cell receptor (beta chain) is a study of blood T cells in healthy people across ages. For the study at large: Template-switching capture recovered about one barcoded beta molecule per two T cells. Whole-study findings and limits: PBMC samples, being unsorted, prevented any conclusive comparison of naive and antigen-experienced cells.

Combining a sample-barcoded 5' primer with a J-beta primer mix, a second PCR ran for 7 to 11 cycles. TCRdb re-derived calls from the 5' RACE reads in MiXCR, one entry per CDR3 protein. The repertoire holds hundreds of thousands of distinct CDR3 sequences, with approximately 50% as singletons. After removal of 6 bases from V and 3 bases from J, the junction contained 3 bases not matched to a gene. CDR1 and CDR2 from the germline V gene are SQVTM and ANQGSEA. The CDR3 is 12 residues long. Many counts were recorded for this clonotype. Antigen specificity is unknown. The clonotype originates from a woman aged 55-70 years in good health. The sequencing sample was made of blood. The gene calls are TRBV29-1 and TRBJ2-5, with 8 nucleotides matching TRBD1. The CDR3 is CSVVTGEETQYF. CDR3 in DNA: TGCAGCGTGGTGACAGGGGAAGAGACCCAGTACTTC.